The 30 T cell receptor beta chains presented below share a single source sample, sequenced in a study of T cells in women clearing cervical HPV infection. Profiled with immunoSEQ multiplex PCR; TCRdb holds only in-frame clones, not every one. Its listing shows 30,000 to 45,000 clones. Sequencing was carried out using blood buffy coat. These receptor sequences come from a woman aged 18 to 75 with a cervical HPV16 infection that either progressed to CIN3+ or cleared (not recorded which).

About this clone itself: From the germline J gene comes the end of the CDR3, since the read stops 3 residues before it. The chain has TRBV7-2 and TRBJ2-7, with D possibly TRBD2 on 6 matching bases. Trimming pared 6 bases from V and 3 bases from J, leaving 18 bases between. The germline gives CDR1 SGHTA, CDR2 FQGNSA. The CDR3 runs to 15 residues. The CDR3 DNA, read in part, is TGTGCCAGCAGTCAAGCGGCTAGCGATGGCTACGAG. As protein: CASSQAASDGYE. The complete CDR3 sequence is CASSQAASDGYEQYF. The complete variable domain, with remaining parts taken from reference TRBV7-2 and TRBJ2-7, reads GAGVSQSPSNKVTEKGKDVELRCDPISGHTALYWYRQSLGQGLEFLIYFQGNSAPDKSGLPSDRFSAERTGGSVSTLTIQRTQQEDSAVYLCASSQAASDGYEQYFGPGTRLTVT.

For this clone: Read data end 3 residues before the CDR3 end; the end is taken from the germline J gene. The chain carries TRBV14 and TRBJ1-1, with D possibly TRBD1 on 5 matching bases. The CDR3 contains 14 residues. Germline loops: CDR1 SGHDN, CDR2 FVKESK. V shed 3 bases and J shed 1 base, with 9 bases lying between them. The CDR3 bases that were read are TGTGCCAGCAGCCACTCAGGGAGGAACACTGAA. Translation gives CASSHSGRNTE. The entire CDR3 protein reads CASSHSGRNTEAFF.

Notes on this clone: The read comes to an end 3 residues before the CDR3 does, leaving the germline J gene to fill in the end. The gene calls are TRBV10-2 and TRBJ2-3; TRBD1 matches 9 bases. This CDR3 spans 14 amino acids. Per germline, CDR1 WSHSY and CDR2 SAAADI. V gave up 3 bases and J gave up 3 bases; unmatched junction bases: 1. CDR3: CASSEQGATDTQYF. The CDR3 bases that were read are TGCGCCAGCAGTGAACAGGGGGCAACAGATACG.

As for this clone: The observed sequence ends 3 residues before the CDR3 terminus, with the missing tail filled in from the germline J gene. V usage is TRBV10-3 and J usage is TRBJ1-2; TRBD1 matches 11 bases. V lost 4 bases, J lost 3 bases, and 4 bases stayed unmatched. The germline CDR1 and CDR2 sequences are ENHRY and SYGVKD. This CDR3 region has 15 residues. The CDR3 sequence: CAISGGTGGDYGYTF. The part of the CDR3 DNA that was read is TGTGCCATCAGTGGAGGGACAGGGGGGGACTATGGC.

In the case of this clone: Read coverage stops 3 residues before the CDR3 terminus; the germline J gene supplies the remainder. V usage is TRBV5-6 and J usage is TRBJ1-2; tentative D call: TRBD1 (5 bases). The CDR3 loop spans 14 amino acids. V lost 0 bases and J lost 2, with 8 bases in between. Germline V gene lookup returns CDR1 SGHDT and CDR2 YYEEEE. Partial CDR3 DNA: TGTGCCAGCAGCTTGGACAGGCAGAACTATGGC. It specifies CASSLDRQNYG. The CDR3 reads in full as CASSLDRQNYGYTF.

About this clone: The sequenced fragment ends 3 residues before the CDR3 boundary, so the rest is inferred from the germline J gene. The V and J genes are TRBV20-1 and TRBJ2-3; the match to TRBD2 covers 7 bases. Germline CDR1 and CDR2: DFQATT and SNEGSKA (reference sequence). This CDR3 spans 16 amino acids. With V trimmed by 3 bases and J by 2 bases, 11 bases remained unmatched. CDR3 amino acids: CSASTPLADITDTQYF. The DNA read from the CDR3 is TGCAGTGCTAGTACCCCCCTAGCGGACATCACAGATACG.

With regard to this clone: The CDR3 end falls 3 residues outside the read, so it is completed with the germline J gene. V is TRBV20-1 and J is TRBJ2-7; 7 bases line up with TRBD1. V lost 7 bases and J lost 4; bases outside the gene matches: 10. The V gene's germline CDR1 is DFQATT and CDR2 SNEGSKA (reference sequence). The CDR3 covers 13 residues. The CDR3 loop is CSVPGQIGYEQYF. The CDR3 bases that were read are TGCAGTGTCCCGGGACAGATAGGTTACGAG.

Regarding this clone: The read terminates 3 residues before the CDR3 end, so the remaining end is supplied by the germline J gene. The genes are TRBV5-4 and TRBJ1-2; weak D call: TRBD1 (5 bases). Germline CDR1 reads SGHNT; CDR2 reads YYREEE (reference sequence). This CDR3 is 13 amino acids long. Trimming cost V 3 bases and J 4 bases, with 10 bases left between them. The CDR3 is CASSYDRLYGYTF. CDR3 DNA (partial): TGTGCCAGCAGCTATGACAGACTCTATGGC.

A remark on this clone: The sequence runs out 3 residues before the end of the CDR3; the remainder is reconstructed from the germline J gene. The chain carries TRBV7-9 and TRBJ1-2, with TRBD1 as a possible D gene (6 bases). CDR1 SEHNR and CDR2 FQNEAQ come from the germline V gene (reference sequence). This CDR3 spans 14 amino acids. V shed 5 bases and J shed 3 bases, with 13 bases lying between them. The covered CDR3 bases are TGTGCCAGCAGCACCGAACAGGGCGACTATGGC. The encoded protein is CASSTEQGDYG. The complete CDR3 reads CASSTEQGDYGYTF.

About this clone itself: Read coverage stops 3 residues before the CDR3 terminus; the germline J gene supplies the remainder. This sequence joins TRBV5-1 and TRBJ2-3; TRBD1 or TRBD2 may be the D gene (6 bases each). The V end was cut by 4 bases, the J end by 3 bases, with 15 bases between. The CDR3 loop spans 15 amino acids. Germline V gene data show CDR1 as SGHRS and CDR2 as YFSETQ. CDR3: CASSRAEGETDTQYF. The CDR3 bases that were read are TGCGCCAGCAGCCGAGCGGAGGGGGAAACAGATACG.

On this clone itself: The read falls 3 residues short of the CDR3 end, and the missing part is taken from the germline J gene. This rearrangement joins TRBV5-1 to TRBJ2-7; 7 bases are shared with TRBD2. Germline CDR1 SGHRS, CDR2 YFSETQ. Losses at the gene ends were 0 bases for V and 1 base for J; bases not matched to a gene: 7. This CDR3 is 16 amino acids long. The sequenced part of the CDR3 DNA is TGCGCCAGCAGCTTGGAGGGTAGCGGGTATTCCTACGAG. This gives the protein CASSLEGSGYSYE. The whole CDR3 is CASSLEGSGYSYEQYF. Combining the CDR3 with reference TRBV5-1 and TRBJ2-7 gives the whole variable domain KAGVTQTPRYLIKTRGQQVTLSCSPISGHRSVSWYQQTPGQGLQFLFEYFSETQRNKGNFPGRFSGRQFSNSRSEMNVSTLELGDSALYLCASSLEGSGYSYEQYFGPGTRLTVT.

About this clone itself: The CDR3 end falls 3 residues outside the read, so it is completed with the germline J gene. The rearrangement joins TRBV20-1 to TRBJ1-4, with 8 bases identical to TRBD1. Germline V gene lookup returns CDR1 DFQATT and CDR2 SNEGSKA (reference sequence). The V and J ends lost 5 bases and 1 base, in that order; junction bases with no gene match: 6. CDR3 length equals 15 residues. The CDR3 is CSAGGQGGTNEKLFF. The CDR3 DNA, read in part, is TGCAGTGCTGGAGGACAGGGAGGAACTAATGAAAAA.

Notes on this clone: Coverage ceases 3 residues before the CDR3 finishes, and the germline J gene fills in the end. The rearrangement links TRBV6-1 to TRBJ1-2; maybe TRBD1 (5 bases). This CDR3 region has 15 residues. Germline V gene data show CDR1 as MNHNS and CDR2 as SASEGT. Trimming cost V 3 bases and J 2 bases, with 13 bases left between them. The DNA read from the CDR3 is TGTGCCAGCAGTGATAGGGGCAGGAGCAACTATGGC. It specifies CASSDRGRSNYG. The whole CDR3 is CASSDRGRSNYGYTF.

Points on this clone: The read is 3 residues too short to cover the CDR3 end, so that end is filled in from the germline J gene. The chain employs TRBV5-1 and TRBJ2-5; maybe TRBD2 (6 bases). V was cut by 6 bases and J by 2 bases, with 17 bases left in between. Germline V gives CDR1 SGHRS, CDR2 YFSETQ. The CDR3 runs 15 residues. The CDR3 sequence is CASTVTPGGQETQYF. The part of the CDR3 DNA that was read is TGCGCCAGCACCGTGACCCCAGGAGGGCAAGAGACC.

Notes on this clone: The sequenced fragment ends 3 residues before the CDR3 boundary, so the rest is inferred from the germline J gene. Other DNA sequences in the same sample also yield this CDR3. The chain employs TRBV5-1 and TRBJ1-1; 7 bases fit TRBD1. Trimming removed 5 bases from V and 0 bases from J; junction bases left unmatched: 4. This CDR3 comprises 14 residues. Germline V gene lookup returns CDR1 SGHRS and CDR2 YFSETQ. The sequenced CDR3 bases are TGCGCCAGCAGTTTACAGGGGATGAACACTGAA. Translating it yields CASSLQGMNTE. The entire CDR3 protein reads CASSLQGMNTEAFF.

Notes on this clone: The CDR3 is cut off 3 residues early in the read; its end comes from the germline J gene. The rearrangement uses TRBV20-1 and TRBJ1-2; a weak D match, TRBD1 (5 bases). V gave up 5 bases and J gave up 2 bases, with 9 bases separating them. The CDR3 has 12 amino acids. Germline CDR1 and CDR2: DFQATT and SNEGSKA (reference sequence). The sequenced CDR3 bases are TGCAGTGCTCGACAGTCGAACTATGGC. Translation gives CSARQSNYG. The entire CDR3 protein reads CSARQSNYGYTF.

With regard to this clone: From the germline J gene comes the end of the CDR3, since the read stops 3 residues before it. The chain links TRBV7-2 to TRBJ2-1; TRBD2 matches at 10 bases. The CDR3 is 15 amino acids. Germline CDR1 is SGHTA and CDR2 is FQGNSA. V was clipped by 5 bases and J by 7 bases; unmatched bases: 8. CDR3 sequence reads: CASSSQREGANEQFF. CDR3 DNA, as far as it was read: TGTGCCAGCAGCAGTCAGCGGGAGGGCGCTAATGAG.

Comments on this clone: The sequenced fragment ends 3 residues before the CDR3 boundary, so the rest is inferred from the germline J gene. The gene calls are TRBV7-3 and TRBJ1-1; D is possibly TRBD1 (5 bases). The V gene's germline CDR1 is SGHTA and CDR2 FQGTGA. Trimming removed 2 bases from V and 2 bases from J, with 12 bases in between. This CDR3 has 15 amino acids. CDR3 DNA, as far as it was read: TGTGCCAGCAGCTTAGACAGAACCATAAACACTGAA. This gives the protein CASSLDRTINTE. The whole CDR3 region reads CASSLDRTINTEAFF.

About this clone itself: With the read ending 3 residues before the CDR3 end, the germline J gene is used to fill in that end. The chain combines TRBV11-2 with TRBJ1-1; TRBD1 aligns across 7 bases. Germline CDR1 and CDR2: SGHAT and FQNNGV. The CDR3 consists of 13 residues. V shed 6 bases, J shed 4 bases, and the junction held 5 bases outside the gene matches. CDR3 DNA, as far as it was read: TGTGCCAGCAGGGTAGACAGGGCCACTGAA. This gives the protein CASRVDRATE. The entire CDR3 sequence reads CASRVDRATEAFF.

As for this clone: The CDR3 is cut off 3 residues early in the read; its end comes from the germline J gene. The rearrangement joins TRBV7-2 to TRBJ2-3; D is possibly TRBD1 or TRBD2 (6 bases each). Per germline, CDR1 SGHTA and CDR2 FQGNSA. The CDR3 is made up of 14 amino acids. CDR3 residues: CASSAYREEETQYF. The CDR3 bases that were read are TGTGCCAGCAGCGCATACAGGGAGGAAGAGACG.

A note on this clone: The sequence runs out 3 residues before the end of the CDR3; the remainder is reconstructed from the germline J gene. The V call is TRBV7-2, the J call TRBJ1-2; 7 bases agree with TRBD1. Germline V gene data show CDR1 as SGHTA and CDR2 as FQGNSA. The CDR3 runs to 14 residues. CDR3 DNA, as far as it was read: TGTGCCAGCAGCTTAATGGGACAGAAGTACGAC. Translation gives CASSLMGQKYD. The full CDR3 protein is CASSLMGQKYDYTF.

On this clone: Read sequence stops 3 residues before the CDR3 end, and the germline J gene provides the missing end. This chain links TRBV7-6 with TRBJ2-3, with D possibly being TRBD1 (5 bases). The CDR3 length is 12 residues. CDR1 and CDR2 from the germline V gene are SGHVS and FNYEAQ. V lost 7 bases to trimming and J lost 5 bases, with 10 bases between them. Partial CDR3 DNA: TGTGCCAGCAAGGGGCGAGGAGATACG. As protein: CASKGRGDT. The full CDR3 is CASKGRGDTQYF.

As for this clone: The read ends 3 residues early relative to the CDR3; the germline J gene fills the gap. The chain has TRBV7-6 and TRBJ2-7, with 10 bases that match TRBD2. This CDR3 is 17 amino acids long. Germline V lookup: CDR1 SGHVS, CDR2 FNYEAQ. Trimming removed 0 bases from V and 6 bases from J; junction bases left unmatched: 11. The part of the CDR3 DNA that was read is TGTGCCAGCAGCTTAGCAGGAGGAGCGGGGGGGTCCGGCGAG. It codes for CASSLAGGAGGSGE. Given in full, the CDR3 is CASSLAGGAGGSGEQYF.

A remark on this clone: The CDR3 goes on 3 residues after the read ends, and that part is filled in from the germline J gene. The rearrangement joins TRBV19 to TRBJ2-2, with TRBD2 identical over 8 bases. V lost 6 bases and J lost 6; bases outside the gene matches: 6. The CDR3 contains 14 residues. Germline CDR1 is LNHDA and CDR2 is SQIVND (reference sequence). Partial CDR3 DNA: TGTGCCAGTAGATCCGGGAGGGGCGCCGGGGAG. It is translated as CASRSGRGAGE. The whole CDR3 sequence reads CASRSGRGAGELFF.

On this clone: The sequenced fragment ends 3 residues before the CDR3 boundary, so the rest is inferred from the germline J gene. The V and J genes are TRBV9 and TRBJ2-2; 7 nucleotides align to TRBD2. With V trimmed by 0 bases and J by 4 bases, 3 bases remained unmatched. The CDR3 runs 15 residues. The germline CDR1 and CDR2 sequences are SGDLS and YYNGEE. CDR3 loop: CASSVGGGVTGELFF. The part of the CDR3 DNA that was read is TGTGCCAGCAGCGTAGGGGGGGGTGTCACCGGGGAG.

Concerning this clone itself: The missing CDR3 end, 3 residues past where the read stops, is filled in from the germline J gene. The V and J genes are TRBV7-2 and TRBJ2-1; 9 bases are shared with TRBD2. The CDR3 is 14 residues long. The germline V gene has CDR1 SGHTA and CDR2 FQGNSA. V was pared by 1 base and J by 5 bases, with 0 bases of the junction left unmatched. CDR3 DNA, as far as it was read: TGTGCCAGCAGCTTAGGGACTAGCGACAATGAG. Protein: CASSLGTSDNE. Given in full, the CDR3 is CASSLGTSDNEQFF. The full variable domain, with the rest looked up from reference TRBV7-2 and TRBJ2-1, is GAGVSQSPSNKVTEKGKDVELRCDPISGHTALYWYRQSLGQGLEFLIYFQGNSAPDKSGLPSDRFSAERTGGSVSTLTIQRTQQEDSAVYLCASSLGTSDNEQFFGPGTRLTVL.

As concerns this clone: The read comes to an end 3 residues before the CDR3 does, leaving the germline J gene to fill in the end. This chain joins TRBV12-3 or TRBV12-4 and TRBJ2-7, with 11 nucleotides matching TRBD1. V dropped 5 bases and J dropped 0; count of bases not matched to a gene: 9. The CDR3 extends over 17 amino acids. The CDR3 DNA, read in part, is TGTGCCAGCAGTGGGGACAGGGGGGCTTCAAACTCCTACGAG. Encoded protein: CASSGDRGASNSYE. The full CDR3 is CASSGDRGASNSYEQYF.

Regarding this clone: The read gets to within 3 residues of the CDR3 end, and the germline J gene fills in the rest. The chain carries TRBV5-1 and TRBJ1-1; D is possibly TRBD1 (5 bases). The CDR3 length is 11 residues. Per the germline V gene, CDR1 is SGHRS and CDR2 is YFSETQ. The CDR3 bases that were read are TGCGCCAGCAGCTTGGCTGGGGCA. It codes for CASSLAGA. The CDR3 reads in full as CASSLAGAAFF. Filled out from reference TRBV5-1 and TRBJ1-1, the complete variable domain reads KAGVTQTPRYLIKTRGQQVTLSCSPISGHRSVSWYQQTPGQGLQFLFEYFSETQRNKGNFPGRFSGRQFSNSRSEMNVSTLELGDSALYLCASSLAGAAFFGQGTRLTVV.

Concerning this clone: The read falls 3 residues short of the CDR3 end, and the missing part is taken from the germline J gene. This rearrangement joins TRBV20-1 to TRBJ1-5, with 9 nucleotides matching TRBD1. The CDR3 is 15 residues long. CDR1 and CDR2 from the germline V gene are DFQATT and SNEGSKA (reference sequence). Trimming at V came to 0 bases and at J to 6 bases, leaving 6 bases not matched to a gene. The sequenced part of the CDR3 DNA is TGCAGTGCTAGAGAGGGGGGGACAGGGAGTCAGCCC. It specifies CSAREGGTGSQP. The CDR3, in full, reads CSAREGGTGSQPQHF.

Note on this clone: The missing CDR3 end, 3 residues past where the read stops, is filled in from the germline J gene. V is TRBV20-1 and J is TRBJ2-7; possibly TRBD1 for D (5 bases). CDR1 and CDR2 from the germline V gene are DFQATT and SNEGSKA (reference sequence). The CDR3 has 14 amino acids. With 4 bases removed from V and 1 base from J, the gap between germline ends came to 14 bases. Incomplete CDR3 DNA: TGCAGTGCTACCTCGACAGTCAATTCCTACGAG. Translating it yields CSATSTVNSYE. The whole CDR3 protein is CSATSTVNSYEQYF.